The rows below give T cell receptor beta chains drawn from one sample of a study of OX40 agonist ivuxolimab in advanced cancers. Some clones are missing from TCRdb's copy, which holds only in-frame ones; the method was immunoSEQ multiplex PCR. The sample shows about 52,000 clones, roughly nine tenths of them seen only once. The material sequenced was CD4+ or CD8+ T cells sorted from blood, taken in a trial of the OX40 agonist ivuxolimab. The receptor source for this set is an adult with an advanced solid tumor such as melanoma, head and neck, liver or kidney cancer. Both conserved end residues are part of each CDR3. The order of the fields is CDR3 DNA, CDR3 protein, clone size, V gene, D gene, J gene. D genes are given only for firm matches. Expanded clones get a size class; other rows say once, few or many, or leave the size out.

TGTGCCAGCAGTTTATCGGTCGGCGGGGGGGCCTACGAGCAGTACTTC | CASSLSVGGGAYEQYF | - | TRBV27 | TRBD2 | TRBJ2-7
TGTGCCAGCAGCTTGTTTTCGGATACGCAGTATTTT | CASSLFSDTQYF | - | TRBV5-6 | - | TRBJ2-3
TGTGCCAGCAGCCTAGGGACTAACACTGAAGCTTTCTTT | CASSLGTNTEAFF | once | TRBV27 | - | TRBJ1-1
TGTGCCAGCAGCGACGCCCCCCGAGAGACCCAGTACTTC | CASSDAPRETQYF | - | TRBV7-2 | - | TRBJ2-5
TGTGCCAGCACCCTCTCTTGGGGGACAGGGGGCCAAGAGACCCAGTACTTC | CASTLSWGTGGQETQYF | - | TRBV27 | TRBD1 | TRBJ2-5
TGTGCCAGCAGTTTATACCGTGACTCTGGGGCCAACGTCCTGACTTTC | CASSLYRDSGANVLTF | once | TRBV27 | - | TRBJ2-6
TGCGCCAGCAGCCAAGAAGGCCTCCTCGAGACCCAGTACTTC | CASSQEGLLETQYF | - | TRBV4-1 | - | TRBJ2-5
TGTGCCAGCAGCTTACCCTCAGGGGTCCCCTACGAGCAGTACTTC | CASSLPSGVPYEQYF | - | TRBV7-8 | - | TRBJ2-7
TGCGCCAGCAGCTCATCTAGCGGGGAGACAGAGACCCAGTACTTC | CASSSSSGETETQYF | - | TRBV5-1 | TRBD2 | TRBJ2-5
TGTGCCAGCAGTAAGGGGAACACTGAAGCTTTCTTT | CASSKGNTEAFF | - | TRBV27 | - | TRBJ1-1
TGTGCCAGCAGCTTAGTCAGGGGGTTCGACGAGCAGTACTTC | CASSLVRGFDEQYF | - | TRBV7-8 | TRBD1 | TRBJ2-7
TGTGCCAGCAGCCTTGAACCGACAGGGCGGGGGTATGGCTACACCTTC | CASSLEPTGRGYGYTF | - | TRBV5-4 | TRBD1 | TRBJ1-2
TGTGCCAGCAGCTTATCACGTTCGGGAGGAAAACTGTTTTTT | CASSLSRSGGKLFF | - | TRBV11-2 | - | TRBJ1-4
TGTGCCAGCAGTGTAGTTGCAGATACGCAGTATTTT | CASSVVADTQYF | - | TRBV5-6 | - | TRBJ2-3
TGTGCCAGTAGTGTGGACTCGACGGCCCGCGTTGGCTACACCTTC | CASSVDSTARVGYTF | - | TRBV19 | - | TRBJ1-2
TGTGCCAGCAGCGAGGGGTGGGCTTTCAATCAGCCCCAGCATTTT | CASSEGWAFNQPQHF | - | TRBV7-8 | - | TRBJ1-5
TGTGCCAGCACGCCACAGGGCTATAGCAATCAGCCCCAGCATTTT | CASTPQGYSNQPQHF | - | TRBV27 | - | TRBJ1-5
TGTGCCAGCAGCTCACAGGGGGACTCCTACAATGAGCAGTTCTTC | CASSSQGDSYNEQFF | - | TRBV7-9 | TRBD1 | TRBJ2-1
TGTGCCTGGAGTCCCCCTAGGGGGCAGCCCCAGCATTTT | CAWSPPRGQPQHF | - | TRBV30 | - | TRBJ1-5
TGTGCCAGCAGCTTCTCTGAGAAAATGAACACTGAAGCTTTCTTT | CASSFSEKMNTEAFF | - | TRBV11-2 | - | TRBJ1-1
TGTGCCAGCAGTAGCCCAGGGGATGGCTACACCTTC | CASSSPGDGYTF | - | TRBV6-5 | - | TRBJ1-2
TGTGCCTGGACCCCCGGACAGAACTACGAGCAGTACTTC | CAWTPGQNYEQYF | - | TRBV30 | - | TRBJ2-7
TGTGCCAGCAGTTACGGACCCCGGGACGGCAGCAATCAGCCCCAGCATTTT | CASSYGPRDGSNQPQHF | - | TRBV27 | - | TRBJ1-5
TGTGCCAGCAGGGTAAACCTACCCCCACCGGCCAGAGGGAACACTGAAGCTTTCTTT | CASRVNLPPPARGNTEAFF | - | TRBV9 | - | TRBJ1-1
TGTGCCAGCAGCTTGCAGGGCTCAGCTAACTATGGCTACACCTTC | CASSLQGSANYGYTF | few | TRBV4-2 | - | TRBJ1-2
TGTGCCAGCAGTGACTCAGATACTGGTGAGCAGTTCTTC | CASSDSDTGEQFF | - | TRBV6-4 | - | TRBJ2-1
TGTGCCAGCAGTAACTCTCCGGGACAGAACCCCTACGAGCAGTACTTC | CASSNSPGQNPYEQYF | - | TRBV27 | TRBD1 | TRBJ2-7
TGTGCCAGCAGTGAGACCGGGTTCGGGGAGCTGTTTTTT | CASSETGFGELFF | - | TRBV6-4 | - | TRBJ2-2
TGTGCCAGCAGCGTAGAGGGGGGAAGCTCACCCCTCCACTTT | CASSVEGGSSPLHF | few | TRBV9 | - | TRBJ1-6
TGTGCCATCAGAAAGACAGGGCGAGAAGAGCAGTTCTTC | CAIRKTGREEQFF | - | TRBV10-3 | TRBD1 | TRBJ2-1
TGCGCCAGCAGCCCTAGACGAAACATGAACACTGAAGCTTTCTTT | CASSPRRNMNTEAFF | - | TRBV4-1 | - | TRBJ1-1
TGTGCCAGCAGCTCTGGGGGATACGGAAACACCATATATTTT | CASSSGGYGNTIYF | - | TRBV27 | - | TRBJ1-3
TGTGCCAGCAGTTTAGCGGGGGCCGGGGAGCTGTTTTTT | CASSLAGAGELFF | - | TRBV27 | TRBD2 | TRBJ2-2
TGTGCCAGCACAGAGGGACAGGGAAGTTACTACGAGCAGTACTTC | CASTEGQGSYYEQYF | - | TRBV9 | TRBD1 | TRBJ2-7
TGTGCCAGCAGTTACGGTTCGGGTGAGCAGTTCTTC | CASSYGSGEQFF | - | TRBV6-5 | - | TRBJ2-1
TGCGCCAGCAGCTGGTGGGGCACAGACACTGAAGCTTTCTTT | CASSWWGTDTEAFF | - | TRBV5-1 | - | TRBJ1-1
TGTGCCAGCAGTGACTCTACATGGACAGACCCCCAGCCCCAGCATTTT | CASSDSTWTDPQPQHF | once | TRBV6-4 | - | TRBJ1-5
TGTGCCAGCAGTGACGATAGCGGGGGGGCCTCAGATACGCAGTATTTT | CASSDDSGGASDTQYF | - | TRBV6-4 | TRBD2 | TRBJ2-3
TGTGCCAGCCTAAGGGGGCGCTCGAGCCCTGAAGCTTTCTTT | CASLRGRSSPEAFF | - | TRBV6-5 | TRBD1 | TRBJ1-1
TGTGCCAGCAGCTTTTGGACAGGGGCTGAAGCTTTCTTT | CASSFWTGAEAFF | - | TRBV5-4 | TRBD1 | TRBJ1-1
TGTGCCAGCAGTGAAGATTTGGGTAGGGGGCTAGTTTACACTGAAGCTTTCTTT | CASSEDLGRGLVYTEAFF | - | TRBV6-1 | TRBD1 | TRBJ1-1
TGTGCCAGCAGCTTAGGGGCAGGCCCCCTCCACTTT | CASSLGAGPLHF | few | TRBV7-9 | - | TRBJ1-6
TGTGCCAGCAGCTTAGCGCTTCGGCGGGGGGGAAGCACAGATACGCAGTATTTT | CASSLALRRGGSTDTQYF | - | TRBV7-9 | TRBD2 | TRBJ2-3
TGTGCCAGCAGTCTTTCCCTAGGGGGTTCCTACGAGCAGTACTTC | CASSLSLGGSYEQYF | - | TRBV27 | - | TRBJ2-7
TGTGCCAGTAGTAGACTAGAGGACAATGAGCAGTTCTTC | CASSRLEDNEQFF | few | TRBV19 | - | TRBJ2-1
TGCGCCAGCAGCTTGAGAGGAGCCGCTGAAGCTTTCTTT | CASSLRGAAEAFF | few | TRBV5-1 | - | TRBJ1-1
TGTGCCAGCAGCTTGTCTTGGAGCACTGAAGCTTTCTTT | CASSLSWSTEAFF | - | TRBV5-6 | - | TRBJ1-1
TGTGCCAGCAGCTTCAGGGATCAAGAGACCCAGTACTTC | CASSFRDQETQYF | once | TRBV7-9 | - | TRBJ2-5
TGTGCCAGCAGCTTAGAGGCAGGGGAGTGGAATGAGCAGTTCTTC | CASSLEAGEWNEQFF | - | TRBV11-2 | - | TRBJ2-1
TGTGCCAGTAGTATAGTATCGGGGAGTGGCACTGAAGCTTTCTTT | CASSIVSGSGTEAFF | - | TRBV19 | - | TRBJ1-1
TGTGCCAGCAGTTACGCCGGGCTAGCTGAAGCTTTCTTT | CASSYAGLAEAFF | - | TRBV6-5 | - | TRBJ1-1
TGCGCCAGCAGCTATCAGCGGGGAGATGAGCAGTTCTTC | CASSYQRGDEQFF | - | TRBV5-1 | TRBD2 | TRBJ2-1
TGCGCCAGCAGCCAAGAATATCAAAGGGGGCTCTATGGCTACACCTTC | CASSQEYQRGLYGYTF | - | TRBV4-1 | TRBD1 | TRBJ1-2